This TCR beta chain was sequenced during a study of human T cells and chemical hapten exposure. Looking at the study overall: While the approximately 24-week study was under way, patients received diphenylcyclopropenone on the scalp every week.

This clonotype was found many times. Its target is unknown. The CDR3 covers 16 residues. V was shortened by 3 bases and J by 1 base, with 14 bases between the two germline ends. CDR1 and CDR2 from the germline V gene are SGHTA and FQGNSA. Unique molecular identifiers were attached to individual cDNA molecules within the library. Each CDR3 protein gets one entry after TCRdb re-called the RACE reads with MiXCR. This table has fewer than 350,000 distinct CDR3 sequences, 7.5% to 9% appearing once. Time point meaning: pre-sensitization, week 0. Documented treatment: therapeutic diphenylcyclopropenone sensitization with weekly scalp DPC. Suited to DPC and affected by alopecia, the donors ranged from 18 to 70 years old. General study results and limits: Relative to control repertoires, expanded TCRs gave rise to significantly more large CDR3 similarity clusters.

The TCR originated in a man aged 18 to 29 with alopecia areata. Some clones in this sample may be carry-over from other donors' samples. The chain is built from TRBV7-2 and TRBJ2-3, with D perhaps assigned TRBD1 or TRBD2 (5 bases each). The specimen comprised whole blood, sampled in connection with sensitization to the hapten diphenylcyclopropenone (DPC). CDR3 in amino acids: CASSFSPGRGTDTQYF. The CDR3 DNA follows: TGTGCCAGCAGCTTCTCCCCGGGACGGGGCACAGATACGCAGTATTTT.